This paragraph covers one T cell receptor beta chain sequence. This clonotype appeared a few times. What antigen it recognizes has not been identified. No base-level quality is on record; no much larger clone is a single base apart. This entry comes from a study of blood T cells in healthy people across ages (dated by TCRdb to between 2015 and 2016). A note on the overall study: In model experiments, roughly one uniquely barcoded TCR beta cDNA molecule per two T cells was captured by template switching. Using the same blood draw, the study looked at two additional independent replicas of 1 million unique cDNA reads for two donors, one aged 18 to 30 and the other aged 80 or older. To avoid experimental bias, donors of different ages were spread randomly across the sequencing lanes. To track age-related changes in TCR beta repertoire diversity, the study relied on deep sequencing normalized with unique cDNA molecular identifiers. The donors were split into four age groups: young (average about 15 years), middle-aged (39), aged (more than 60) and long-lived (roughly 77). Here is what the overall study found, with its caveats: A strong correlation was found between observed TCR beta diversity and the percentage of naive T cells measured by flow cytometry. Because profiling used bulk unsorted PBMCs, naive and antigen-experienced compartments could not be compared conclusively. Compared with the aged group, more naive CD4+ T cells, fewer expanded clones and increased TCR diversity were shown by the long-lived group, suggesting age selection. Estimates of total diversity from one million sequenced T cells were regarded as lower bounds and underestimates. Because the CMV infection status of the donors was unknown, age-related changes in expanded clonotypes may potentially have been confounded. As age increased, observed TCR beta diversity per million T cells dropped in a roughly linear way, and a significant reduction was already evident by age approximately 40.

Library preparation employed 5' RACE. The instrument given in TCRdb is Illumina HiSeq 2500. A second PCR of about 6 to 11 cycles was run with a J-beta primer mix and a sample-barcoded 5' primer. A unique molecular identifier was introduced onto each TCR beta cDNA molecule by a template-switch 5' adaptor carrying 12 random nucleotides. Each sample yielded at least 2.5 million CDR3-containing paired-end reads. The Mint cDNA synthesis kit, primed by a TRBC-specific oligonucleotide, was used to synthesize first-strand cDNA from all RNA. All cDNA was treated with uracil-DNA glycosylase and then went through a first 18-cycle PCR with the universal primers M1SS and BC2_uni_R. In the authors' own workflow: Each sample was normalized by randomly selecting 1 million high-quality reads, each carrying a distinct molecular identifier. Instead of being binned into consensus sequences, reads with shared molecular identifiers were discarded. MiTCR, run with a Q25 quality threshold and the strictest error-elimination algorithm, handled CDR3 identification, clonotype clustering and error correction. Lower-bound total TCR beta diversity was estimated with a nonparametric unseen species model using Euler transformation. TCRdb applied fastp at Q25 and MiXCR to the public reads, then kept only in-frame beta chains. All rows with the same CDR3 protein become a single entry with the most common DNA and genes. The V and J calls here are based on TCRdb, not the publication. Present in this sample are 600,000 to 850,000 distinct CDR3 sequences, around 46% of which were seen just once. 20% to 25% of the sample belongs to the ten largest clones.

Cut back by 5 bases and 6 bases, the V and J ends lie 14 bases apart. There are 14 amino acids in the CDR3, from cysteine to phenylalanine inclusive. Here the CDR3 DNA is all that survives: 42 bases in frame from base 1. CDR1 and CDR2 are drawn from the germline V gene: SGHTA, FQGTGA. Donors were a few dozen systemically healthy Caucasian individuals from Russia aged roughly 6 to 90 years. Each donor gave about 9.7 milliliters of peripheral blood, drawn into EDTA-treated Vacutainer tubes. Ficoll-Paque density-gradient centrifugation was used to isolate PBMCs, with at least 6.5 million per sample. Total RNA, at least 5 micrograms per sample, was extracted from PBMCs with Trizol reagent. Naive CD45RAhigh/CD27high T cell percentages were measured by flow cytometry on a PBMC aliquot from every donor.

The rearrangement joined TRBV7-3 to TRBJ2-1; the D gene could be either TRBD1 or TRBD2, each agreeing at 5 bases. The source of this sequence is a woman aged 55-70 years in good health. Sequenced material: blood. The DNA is TGTGCCAGCAGCCCCCCGGGGCAGGTCAATGAGCAGTTCTTC. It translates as CASSPPGQVNEQFF. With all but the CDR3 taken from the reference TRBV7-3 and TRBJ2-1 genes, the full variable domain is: GAGVSQTPSNKVTEKGKYVELRCDPISGHTALYWYRQSLGQGPEFLIYFQGTGAADDSGLPNDRFFAVRPEGSVSTLKIQRTERGDSAVYLCASSPPGQVNEQFFGPGTRLTVL.